This entry concerns a single T cell receptor beta chain. What it recognizes is unknown. The protocol was immunoSEQ multiplex PCR, while the TCRdb copy is restricted to in-frame clones and leaves out a portion. The table includes roughly 61,000 clones, roughly 87% detected once. The V gene's germline CDR1 is LNHDA and CDR2 SQIVND (reference sequence). The CDR3 runs 15 residues. The germline V and J ends were trimmed by 3 bases and 2 bases, with 14 bases remaining between them. Autoimmune disease history or systemic immunosuppression disqualified patients. This sample was taken from a study of OX40 agonist ivuxolimab in advanced cancers. Study at large: As their treatment, patients were administered ivuxolimab, an agonistic anti-OX40 (CD134) antibody. Whole-study results and caveats: CD4+ and CD8+ T cells in blood underwent clonal expansion by week 6 at 0.1 to 3.0 mg/kg. CD8+ T cells averaged more expanded clones than CD4+.

This chain links TRBV19 with TRBJ2-7; no clear D gene. The receptor was derived from an adult with an advanced solid tumor such as melanoma, head and neck, liver or kidney cancer. The sequencing used CD4+ or CD8+ T cells sorted from blood, collected in a trial of the OX40 agonist ivuxolimab. The CDR3 loop reads CASSMVGSGAYEQYF. The CDR3 nucleotides are TGTGCCAGTAGTATGGTTGGCTCAGGTGCCTACGAGCAGTACTTC.